This record looks at one TCR beta chain sequence and its context. There is no known antigen for this receptor. No base quality values were provided; no much bigger clone lies one nucleotide off. These data originate in a study of immune characteristics of hereditary and idiopathic chronic pancreatitis. With regard to the full study: Local pancreatic immune cells and TCRbeta repertoires were profiled in hereditary and idiopathic chronic pancreatitis and were compared with control organ donor pancreases. TCRbeta sequencing covered roughly 5 control pancreases, 7 or 8 hereditary chronic pancreatitis pancreases and about six idiopathic chronic pancreatitis pancreases. The gDNA-based approach was selected because minimal in vitro experimental manipulation of pancreas-infiltrating T cells was involved. Overall study outcomes, separate from this receptor: Because patient tissue could be obtained only at the time of TPIAT, differences in disease duration may have affected the immune findings. Both chronic pancreatitis groups showed significantly increased TCRbeta repertoire diversity and reduced clonality versus controls. The study did not include chronic pancreatitis caused by alcohol use. Among about a dozen chronic pancreatitis patients, higher numbers of productive TCR rearrangements went along with higher disease severity scores, showing a positive correlation. Differences in Vbeta-Jbeta gene family usage, including TRBV10, TRBV19, TRBV23 and TRBV5, were found between hereditary and idiopathic chronic pancreatitis.

The germline V gene yields MNHEY for CDR1 and SVGEGT for CDR2. Trimming costs V 0 bases and J 5 bases, and their ends lie 14 bases apart. Including cysteine and phenylalanine, the CDR3 has 16 amino acids. CDR3 DNA only is kept here, 48 bases in frame from base 1. Receptor amplification or capture employed the immunoSEQ multiplex PCR assay. From pancreatic genomic DNA, the TCRbeta CDR3 region and adjacent sequences were amplified and sequenced. The study's processing was this. Repertoire diversity was measured as a mean normalized Shannon-Wiener index, alongside productive clonality and productive rearrangement counts. Control and chronic pancreatitis repertoire metrics were compared by means of the nonparametric Mann-Whitney U test. Shared clonotypes were defined as CDR3beta sequences with identical amino acid composition and length across subjects. TCRdb took this table from immuneACCESS and kept in-frame rearrangements with V and J called. Such tables lack part of the clones; where checked against another copy, unresolved V genes explain under half of the gap, and the rest is unexplained. The V and J calls and clone size come from that table; D and trimming were worked out from the DNA. This sample is represented by over 14,000 clones; over 70% of them were singletons. 13% to 15% of the sample belongs to the ten largest clones.

Patients undergoing total pancreatectomy with islet autotransplantation (TPIAT) were the source of the chronic pancreatitis pancreas tissue. Included chronic pancreatitis patients had no known history of diabetes. Genomic DNA was extracted directly from bulk pancreas tissue, without T cell sorting, for TCRbeta sequencing. At two US centers, pancreas tissues from patients and organ donors were collected on a consecutive basis. Recombination linked TRBV6-2 or TRBV6-3 to TRBJ1-5; confidence is insufficient to name the D gene. The specimen sequenced was pancreas tissue with hereditary chronic pancreatitis. This receptor was obtained from a human donor with chronic pancreatitis. The nucleotide sequence is given as TGTGCCAGCAGTTACTCCGGACGGGGTCGGGATCAGCCCCAGCATTTT. This is translated as CASSYSGRGRDQPQHF.